This TCR beta chain came from a study of T cell responses to AZD1222 COVID-19 vaccine. The protocol was immunoSEQ multiplex PCR, while the TCRdb copy is restricted to in-frame clones and leaves out a portion. The sample has about 92,000 clones, over 75% seen once. The CDR3 runs to 13 residues. Trimming shortened V by 5 bases and J by 5 bases, and 12 bases separated the two germline ends. Germline V CDR1 and CDR2: MDHEN, SYDVKM. This clone was detected once. The sample consisted of peripheral blood, taken on day 0 of AZD1222 vaccination. This TCR was sampled from an adult in good health. The chain joins TRBV28 to TRBJ1-1; D is possibly TRBD1 (6 bases). The DNA of the CDR3 is TGTGCCAGCAGTCGTCAGGGGAGGACTGAAGCTTTCTTT. Protein: CASSRQGRTEAFF.